A selection of T cell receptor beta chains follows, all from one sample in a study of shared clonotypes between healthy human individuals. Generated by immunoSEQ multiplex PCR, the TCRdb table keeps only in-frame clones and is missing some. The profile shows 2 million to 3 million clones, approximately 92% of them singletons. The sequenced sample consisted of naive CD4+ T cells sorted from blood. These receptors all come from a man younger than 30 in good health. The conserved cysteine and the conserved F or W are not part of the CDR3 here. Clone size is given for some rows only: seen once, a few or many times, or a class if the clone is expanded.

V gene	J gene	CDR3 length	clone size	CDR3 protein
TRBV15	TRBJ2-3	14	NA	ATSRGDGGAADTQY
TRBV27	TRBJ1-2	12	NA	ASKGAGQNYGYT
TRBV6-5	TRBJ1-2	13	NA	ASKSVGGDDYGYT
TRBV6-5	TRBJ1-3	12	once	ASKIGESGNTIY
TRBV19	TRBJ1-4	12	NA	ASREYGINEKLF
TRBV13	TRBJ2-1	13	NA	ASSSGLAAYNEQF
TRBV15	TRBJ2-1	13	NA	ATIPGRGAFNEQF
TRBV5-4	TRBJ2-2	14	NA	ASSRGGPTNTGELF
TRBV6-1	TRBJ2-7	13	NA	ASSEAPRGSYEQY
TRBV5-1	TRBJ1-4	13	NA	ASSLDGIQYEKLF
TRBV28	TRBJ1-3	13	NA	ASSLPGTKGNTIY
TRBV30	TRBJ1-1	15	NA	AWSVQGDGERNTEAF